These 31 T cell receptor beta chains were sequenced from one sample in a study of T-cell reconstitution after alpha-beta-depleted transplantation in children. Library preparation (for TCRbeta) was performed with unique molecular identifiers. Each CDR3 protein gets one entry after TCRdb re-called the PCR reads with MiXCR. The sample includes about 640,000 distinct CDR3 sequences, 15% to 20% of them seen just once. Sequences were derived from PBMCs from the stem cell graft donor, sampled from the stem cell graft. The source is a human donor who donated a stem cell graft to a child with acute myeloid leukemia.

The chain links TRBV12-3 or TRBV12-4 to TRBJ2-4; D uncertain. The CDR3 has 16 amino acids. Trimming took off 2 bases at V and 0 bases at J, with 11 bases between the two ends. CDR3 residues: CASSLNTALAKNIQYF. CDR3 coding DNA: TGTGCCAGCAGTTTAAACACAGCCCTAGCCAAAAACATTCAGTACTTC.

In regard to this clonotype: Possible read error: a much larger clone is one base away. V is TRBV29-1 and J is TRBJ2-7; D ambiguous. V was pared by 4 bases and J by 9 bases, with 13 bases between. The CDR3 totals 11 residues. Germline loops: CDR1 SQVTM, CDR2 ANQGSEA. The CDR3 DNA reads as TGCAGCGTTGGAGATGTAGGCGCGCAGTACTTC. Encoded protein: CSVGDVGAQYF.

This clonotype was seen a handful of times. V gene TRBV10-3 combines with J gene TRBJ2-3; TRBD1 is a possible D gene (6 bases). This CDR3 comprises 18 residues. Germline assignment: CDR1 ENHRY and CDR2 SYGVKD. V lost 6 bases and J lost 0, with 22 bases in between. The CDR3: CAIRVIQGPETSTDTQYF. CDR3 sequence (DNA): TGTGCCATCAGAGTTATACAGGGTCCGGAGACTAGCACAGATACGCAGTATTTT.

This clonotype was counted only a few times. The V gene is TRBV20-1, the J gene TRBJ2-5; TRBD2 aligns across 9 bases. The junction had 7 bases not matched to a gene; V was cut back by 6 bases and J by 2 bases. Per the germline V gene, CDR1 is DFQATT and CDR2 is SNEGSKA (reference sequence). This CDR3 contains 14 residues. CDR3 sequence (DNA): TGCAGTGCAGGACTAGCGATGTATCAAGAGACCCAGTACTTC. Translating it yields CSAGLAMYQETQYF.

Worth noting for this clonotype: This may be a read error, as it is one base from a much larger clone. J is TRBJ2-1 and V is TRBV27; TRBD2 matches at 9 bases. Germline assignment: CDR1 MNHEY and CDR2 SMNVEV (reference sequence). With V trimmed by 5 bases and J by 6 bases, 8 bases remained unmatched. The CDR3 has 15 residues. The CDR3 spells CASSPEPAGGNEQFF. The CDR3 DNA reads TGTGCCAGCAGTCCAGAGCCAGCGGGGGGCAATGAGCAGTTCTTC.

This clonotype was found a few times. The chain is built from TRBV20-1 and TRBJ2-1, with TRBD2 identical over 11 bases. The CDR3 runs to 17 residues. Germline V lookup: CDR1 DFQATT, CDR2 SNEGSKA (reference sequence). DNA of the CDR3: TGCTCCACCCCGGAGGCTAGCGGGGGGAAGTTGGACAATGAGCAGTTCTTC. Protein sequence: CSTPEASGGKLDNEQFF.

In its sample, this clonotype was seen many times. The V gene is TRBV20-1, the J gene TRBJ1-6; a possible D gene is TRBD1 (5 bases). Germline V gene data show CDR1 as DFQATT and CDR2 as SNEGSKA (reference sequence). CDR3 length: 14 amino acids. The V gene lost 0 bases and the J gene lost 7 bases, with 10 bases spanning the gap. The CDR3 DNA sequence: TGCAGTGCTAGAGATGGACGGGGGAATTCACCCCTCCACTTT. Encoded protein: CSARDGRGNSPLHF.

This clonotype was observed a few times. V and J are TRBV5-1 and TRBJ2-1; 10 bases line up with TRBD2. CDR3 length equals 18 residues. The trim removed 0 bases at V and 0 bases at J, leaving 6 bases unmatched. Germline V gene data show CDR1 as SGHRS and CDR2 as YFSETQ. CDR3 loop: CASSLGTSGVSSYNEQFF. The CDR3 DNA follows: TGCGCCAGCAGCTTGGGTACTAGCGGGGTAAGCTCCTACAATGAGCAGTTCTTC.

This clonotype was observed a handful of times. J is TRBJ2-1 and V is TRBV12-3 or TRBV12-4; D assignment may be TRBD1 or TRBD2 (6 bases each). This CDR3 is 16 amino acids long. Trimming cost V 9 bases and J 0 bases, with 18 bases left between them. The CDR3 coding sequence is TGTGCCAGTCTTACCCCCCGGGGGCCCTCCTACAATGAGCAGTTCTTC. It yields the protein CASLTPRGPSYNEQFF.

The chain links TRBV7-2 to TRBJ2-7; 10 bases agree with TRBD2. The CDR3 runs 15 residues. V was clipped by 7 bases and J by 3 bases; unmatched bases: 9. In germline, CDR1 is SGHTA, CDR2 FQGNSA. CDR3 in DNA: TGTGCCAGCACCCAGGGGCTAGCGGGGGTCTACGAGCAGTACTTC. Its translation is CASTQGLAGVYEQYF.

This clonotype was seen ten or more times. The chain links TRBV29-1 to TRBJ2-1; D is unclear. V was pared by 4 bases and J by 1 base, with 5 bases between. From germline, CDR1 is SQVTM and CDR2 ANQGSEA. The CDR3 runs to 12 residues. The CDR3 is CSVVNSYNEQFF. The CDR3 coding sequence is TGCAGCGTTGTGAATTCCTACAATGAGCAGTTCTTC.

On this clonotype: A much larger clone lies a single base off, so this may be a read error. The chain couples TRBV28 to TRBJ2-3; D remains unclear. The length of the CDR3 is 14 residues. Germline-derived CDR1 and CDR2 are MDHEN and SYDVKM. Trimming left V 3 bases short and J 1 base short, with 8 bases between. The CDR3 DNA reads TGTGCCAGCAGTTTTCTTTCAGGCACAGATACGCAGTATTTT. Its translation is CASSFLSGTDTQYF.

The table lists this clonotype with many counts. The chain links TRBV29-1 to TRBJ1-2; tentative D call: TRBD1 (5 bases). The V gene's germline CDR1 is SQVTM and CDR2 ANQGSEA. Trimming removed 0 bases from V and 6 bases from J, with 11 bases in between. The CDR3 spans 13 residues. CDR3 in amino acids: CSVEDGRVDGYTF. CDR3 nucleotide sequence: TGCAGCGTTGAAGATGGCAGGGTCGATGGCTACACCTTC.

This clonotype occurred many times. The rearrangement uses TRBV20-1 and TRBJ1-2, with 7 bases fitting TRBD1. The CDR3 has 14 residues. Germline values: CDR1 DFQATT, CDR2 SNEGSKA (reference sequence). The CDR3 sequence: CSSHRDSPNYGYTF. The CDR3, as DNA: TGCAGCTCTCACCGGGACAGTCCTAACTATGGCTACACCTTC.

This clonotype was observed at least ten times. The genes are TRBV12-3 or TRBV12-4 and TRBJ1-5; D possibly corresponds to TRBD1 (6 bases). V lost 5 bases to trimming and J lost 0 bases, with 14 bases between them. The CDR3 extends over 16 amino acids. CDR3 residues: CASSPATGLSNQPQHF. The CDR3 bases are TGTGCCAGCAGTCCCGCGACAGGACTTAGCAATCAGCCCCAGCATTTT.

CDR3 in amino acids: CASSYAGTGWVGNSPLHF. CDR3 DNA: TGTGCCAGCAGTTACGCCGGAACGGGCTGGGTGGGTAATTCACCCCTCCACTTT. This sequence joins TRBV6-5 and TRBJ1-6; D remains unclear. CDR3 length: 18 residues. The V and J ends lost 2 bases and 6 bases respectively, with 20 bases between them. CDR1 MNHEY and CDR2 SVGAGI come from the germline V gene.

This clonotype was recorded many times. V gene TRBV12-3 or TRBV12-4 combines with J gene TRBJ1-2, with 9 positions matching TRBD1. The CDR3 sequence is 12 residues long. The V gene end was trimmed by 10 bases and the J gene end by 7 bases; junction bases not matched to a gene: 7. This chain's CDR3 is CATTGGASGYTF. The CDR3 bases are TGTGCCACCACAGGGGGCGCGTCTGGCTACACCTTC.

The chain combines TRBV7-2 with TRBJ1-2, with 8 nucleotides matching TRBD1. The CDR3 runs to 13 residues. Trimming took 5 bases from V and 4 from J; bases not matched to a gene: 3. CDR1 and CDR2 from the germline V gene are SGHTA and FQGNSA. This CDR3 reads CASSPQGAYGYTF. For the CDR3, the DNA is TGTGCCAGCAGCCCCCAGGGGGCCTATGGCTACACCTTC. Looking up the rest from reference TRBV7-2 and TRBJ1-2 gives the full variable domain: GAGVSQSPSNKVTEKGKDVELRCDPISGHTALYWYRQSLGQGLEFLIYFQGNSAPDKSGLPSDRFSAERTGGSVSTLTIQRTQQEDSAVYLCASSPQGAYGYTFGSGTRLTVV.

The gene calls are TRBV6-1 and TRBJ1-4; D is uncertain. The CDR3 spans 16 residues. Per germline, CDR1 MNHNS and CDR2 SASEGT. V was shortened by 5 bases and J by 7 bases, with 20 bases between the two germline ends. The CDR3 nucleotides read TGTGCCAGCAGTCCCTTCCTAAACAGCAGAGGTGAAAAACTGTTTTTT. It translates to CASSPFLNSRGEKLFF.

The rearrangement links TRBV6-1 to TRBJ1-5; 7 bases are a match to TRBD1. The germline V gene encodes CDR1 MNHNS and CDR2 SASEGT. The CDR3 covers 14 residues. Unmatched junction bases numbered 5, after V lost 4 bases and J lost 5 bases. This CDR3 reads CASSARTGDQPQHF. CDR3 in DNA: TGTGCCAGCAGTGCCCGGACAGGCGATCAGCCCCAGCATTTT.

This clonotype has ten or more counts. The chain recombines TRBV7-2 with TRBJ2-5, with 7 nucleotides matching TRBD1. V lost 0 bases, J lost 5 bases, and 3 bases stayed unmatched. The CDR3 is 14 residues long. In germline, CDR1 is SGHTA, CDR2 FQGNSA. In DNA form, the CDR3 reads TGTGCCAGCAGCTTAGCAGACAGGGTGGAGACCCAGTACTTC. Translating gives CASSLADRVETQYF. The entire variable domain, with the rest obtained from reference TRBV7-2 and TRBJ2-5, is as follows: GAGVSQSPSNKVTEKGKDVELRCDPISGHTALYWYRQSLGQGLEFLIYFQGNSAPDKSGLPSDRFSAERTGGSVSTLTIQRTQQEDSAVYLCASSLADRVETQYFGPGTRLLVL.

CDR3 region: CASSQLTSGSYNEQFF. CDR3 DNA: TGCGCCAGCAGCCAACTTACTAGCGGATCCTACAATGAGCAGTTCTTC. J is TRBJ2-1 and V is TRBV4-1, with 8 nucleotides matching TRBD2. V shed 2 bases, J shed 1 base, and the junction held 4 bases outside the gene matches. From germline, CDR1 is MGHRA and CDR2 YSYEKL. The CDR3 extends over 16 amino acids.

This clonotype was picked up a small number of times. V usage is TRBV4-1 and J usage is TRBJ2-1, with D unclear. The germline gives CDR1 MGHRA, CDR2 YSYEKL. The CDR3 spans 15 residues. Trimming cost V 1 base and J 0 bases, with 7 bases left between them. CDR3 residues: CASSQVRNSYNEQFF. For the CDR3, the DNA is TGCGCCAGCAGCCAAGTCCGGAACTCCTACAATGAGCAGTTCTTC.

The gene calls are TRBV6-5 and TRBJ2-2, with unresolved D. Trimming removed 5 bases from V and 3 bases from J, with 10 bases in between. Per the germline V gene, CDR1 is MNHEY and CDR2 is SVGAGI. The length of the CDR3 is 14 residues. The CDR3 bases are TGTGCCAGCAGTACTCAGTGGGACACCGGGGAGCTGTTTTTT. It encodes CASSTQWDTGELFF.

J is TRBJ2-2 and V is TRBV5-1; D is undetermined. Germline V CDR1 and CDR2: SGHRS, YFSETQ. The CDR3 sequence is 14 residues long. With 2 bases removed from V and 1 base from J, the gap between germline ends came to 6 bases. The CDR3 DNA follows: TGCGCCAGCAGCTTATATGGGAACACCGGGGAGCTGTTTTTT. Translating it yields CASSLYGNTGELFF.

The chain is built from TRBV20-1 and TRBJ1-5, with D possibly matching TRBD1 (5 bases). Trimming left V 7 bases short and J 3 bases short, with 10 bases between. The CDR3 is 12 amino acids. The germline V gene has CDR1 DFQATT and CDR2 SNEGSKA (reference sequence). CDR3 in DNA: TGCAGTGGGGGCAGGGCCAATCAGCCCCAGCATTTT. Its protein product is CSGGRANQPQHF.

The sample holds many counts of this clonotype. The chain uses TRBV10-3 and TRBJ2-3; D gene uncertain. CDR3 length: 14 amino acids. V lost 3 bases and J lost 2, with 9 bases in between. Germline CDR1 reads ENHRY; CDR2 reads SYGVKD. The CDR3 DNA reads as TGTGCCATCAGTGAAGGATACATCACAGATACGCAGTATTTT. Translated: CAISEGYITDTQYF.

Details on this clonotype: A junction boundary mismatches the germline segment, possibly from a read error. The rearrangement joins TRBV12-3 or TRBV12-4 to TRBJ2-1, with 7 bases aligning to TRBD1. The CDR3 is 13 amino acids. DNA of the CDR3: TGTGCCAGCAGCCCGACAGGGCACAATGACCAGTTCTTC. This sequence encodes CASSPTGHNDQFF.

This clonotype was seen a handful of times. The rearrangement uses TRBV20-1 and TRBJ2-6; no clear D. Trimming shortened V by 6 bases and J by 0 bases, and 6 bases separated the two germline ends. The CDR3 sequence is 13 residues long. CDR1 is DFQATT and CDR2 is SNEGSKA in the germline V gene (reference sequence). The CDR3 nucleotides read TGCAGTGCCAAATTCTCTGGGGCCAACGTCCTGACTTTC. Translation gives CSAKFSGANVLTF.

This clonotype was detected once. The CDR3, as DNA: TGTGCCAGCATCGGCCGGCTAGCGGGGGGGCGCACAGATACGCAGTATTTT. It codes for CASIGRLAGGRTDTQYF. This chain connects TRBV25-1 to TRBJ2-3, with 12 nucleotides matching TRBD2. This CDR3 is 17 amino acids long. Per germline, CDR1 MGHDK and CDR2 SYGVNS. The junction had 9 bases not matched to a gene; V was cut back by 7 bases and J by 1 base.

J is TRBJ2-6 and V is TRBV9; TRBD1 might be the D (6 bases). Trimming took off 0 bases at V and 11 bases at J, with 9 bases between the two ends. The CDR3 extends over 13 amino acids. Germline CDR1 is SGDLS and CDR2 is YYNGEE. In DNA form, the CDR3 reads TGTGCCAGCAGCGTAGTATCAGGGGACGTCCTGACTTTC. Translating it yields CASSVVSGDVLTF. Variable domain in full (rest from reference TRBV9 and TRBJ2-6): DSGVTQTPKHLITATGQRVTLRCSPRSGDLSVYWYQQSLDQGLQFLIQYYNGEERAKGNILERFSAQQFPDLHSELNLSSLELGDSALYFCASSVVSGDVLTFGAGSRLTVL.